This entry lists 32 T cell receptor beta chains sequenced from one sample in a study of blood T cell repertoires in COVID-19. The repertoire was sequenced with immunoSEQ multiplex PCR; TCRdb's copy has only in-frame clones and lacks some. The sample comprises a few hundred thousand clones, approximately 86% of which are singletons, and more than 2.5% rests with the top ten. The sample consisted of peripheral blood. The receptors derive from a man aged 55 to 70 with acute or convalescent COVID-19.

CDR3 in amino acids: CAWSVGVQTNPLHF. The CDR3 DNA sequence: TGTGCCTGGAGTGTAGGAGTACAGACTAATCCCCTCCACTTT. The chain employs TRBV30 and TRBJ1-6; D is unclear. This CDR3 spans 14 amino acids. V lost 0 bases, J lost 13 bases, and 16 bases lay in between. The germline gives CDR1 GTSNPN, CDR2 SVGIG (reference sequence).

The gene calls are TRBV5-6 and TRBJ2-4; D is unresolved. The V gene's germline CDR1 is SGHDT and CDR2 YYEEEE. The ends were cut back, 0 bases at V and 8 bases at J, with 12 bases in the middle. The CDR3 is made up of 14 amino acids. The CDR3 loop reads CASSLGDSRDIQYF. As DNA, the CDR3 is TGTGCCAGCAGCTTGGGCGACTCTCGAGACATTCAGTACTTC.

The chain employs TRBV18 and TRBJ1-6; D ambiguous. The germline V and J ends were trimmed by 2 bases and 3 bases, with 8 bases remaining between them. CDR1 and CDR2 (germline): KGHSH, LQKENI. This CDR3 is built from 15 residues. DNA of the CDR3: TGTGCCAGCTCACCAGGCCGCAACTATAATTCACCCCTCCACTTT. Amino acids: CASSPGRNYNSPLHF.

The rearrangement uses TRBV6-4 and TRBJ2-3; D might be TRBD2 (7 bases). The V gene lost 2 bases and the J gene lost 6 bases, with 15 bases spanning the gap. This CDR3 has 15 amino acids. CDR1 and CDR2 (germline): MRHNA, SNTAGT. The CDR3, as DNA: TGTGCCAGCAGTGACGGTGGGGGGGGGCCGGATACGCAGTATTTT. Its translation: CASSDGGGGPDTQYF.

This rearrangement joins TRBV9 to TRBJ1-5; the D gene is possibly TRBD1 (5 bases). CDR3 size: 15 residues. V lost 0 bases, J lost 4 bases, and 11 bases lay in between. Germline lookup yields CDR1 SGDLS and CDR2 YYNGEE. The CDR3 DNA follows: TGTGCCAGCAGCGTAGGGGGGACTGCGAATCAGCCCCAGCATTTT. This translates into CASSVGGTANQPQHF.

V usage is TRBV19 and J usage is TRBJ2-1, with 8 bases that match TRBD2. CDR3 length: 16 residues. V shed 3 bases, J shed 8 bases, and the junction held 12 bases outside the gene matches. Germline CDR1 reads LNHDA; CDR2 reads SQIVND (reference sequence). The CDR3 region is CASSIGPGGANDEQFF. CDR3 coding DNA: TGTGCCAGTAGTATCGGTCCCGGGGGGGCCAACGATGAGCAGTTCTTC.

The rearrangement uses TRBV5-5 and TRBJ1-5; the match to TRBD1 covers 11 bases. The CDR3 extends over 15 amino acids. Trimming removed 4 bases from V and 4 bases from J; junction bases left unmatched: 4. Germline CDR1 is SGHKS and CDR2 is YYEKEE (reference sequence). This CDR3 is CASSPGTGGNQPQHF. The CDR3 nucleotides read TGTGCCAGCAGCCCTGGGACAGGGGGTAATCAGCCCCAGCATTTT.

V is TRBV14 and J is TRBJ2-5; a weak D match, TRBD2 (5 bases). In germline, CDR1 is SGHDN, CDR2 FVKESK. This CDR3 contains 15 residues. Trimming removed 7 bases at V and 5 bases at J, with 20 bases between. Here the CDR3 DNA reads TGTGCCAGCACTCAAAGCGGTTGGGGTTGGGAGACCCAGTACTTC. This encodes CASTQSGWGWETQYF.

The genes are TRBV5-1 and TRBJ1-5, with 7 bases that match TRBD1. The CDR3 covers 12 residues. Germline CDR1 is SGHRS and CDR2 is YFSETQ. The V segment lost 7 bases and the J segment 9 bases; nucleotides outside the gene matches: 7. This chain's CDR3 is CASARNRGPQHF. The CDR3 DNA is TGCGCCAGCGCCCGAAACAGGGGGCCCCAGCATTTT.

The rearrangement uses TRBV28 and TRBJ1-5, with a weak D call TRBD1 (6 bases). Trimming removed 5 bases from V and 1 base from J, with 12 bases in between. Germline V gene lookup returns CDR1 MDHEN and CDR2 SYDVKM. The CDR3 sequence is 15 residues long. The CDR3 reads CASSPQQGSNQPQHF. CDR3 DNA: TGTGCCAGCAGTCCTCAACAGGGCAGCAATCAGCCCCAGCATTTT.

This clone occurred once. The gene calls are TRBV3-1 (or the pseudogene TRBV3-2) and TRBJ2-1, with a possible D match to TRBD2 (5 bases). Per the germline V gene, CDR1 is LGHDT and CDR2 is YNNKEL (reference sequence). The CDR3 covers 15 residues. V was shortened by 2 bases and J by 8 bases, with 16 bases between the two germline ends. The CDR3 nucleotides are TGTGCCAGCAGCCAAAGAGGGTTCCTTAGCCATGAGCAGTTCTTC. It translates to CASSQRGFLSHEQFF.

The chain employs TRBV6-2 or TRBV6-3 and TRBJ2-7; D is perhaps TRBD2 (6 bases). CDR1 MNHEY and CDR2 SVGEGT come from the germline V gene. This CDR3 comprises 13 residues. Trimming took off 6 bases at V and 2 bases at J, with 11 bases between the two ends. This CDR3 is CASSRDFPYEQYF. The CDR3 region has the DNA TGTGCCAGCAGCCGGGACTTCCCCTACGAGCAGTACTTC.

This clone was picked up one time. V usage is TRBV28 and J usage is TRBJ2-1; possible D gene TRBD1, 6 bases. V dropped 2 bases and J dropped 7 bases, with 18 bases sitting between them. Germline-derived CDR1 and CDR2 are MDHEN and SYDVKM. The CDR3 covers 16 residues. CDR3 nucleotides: TGTGCCAGCAGTTTAAGGCAGGGGACGAAGGTGAATGAGCAGTTCTTC. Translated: CASSLRQGTKVNEQFF.

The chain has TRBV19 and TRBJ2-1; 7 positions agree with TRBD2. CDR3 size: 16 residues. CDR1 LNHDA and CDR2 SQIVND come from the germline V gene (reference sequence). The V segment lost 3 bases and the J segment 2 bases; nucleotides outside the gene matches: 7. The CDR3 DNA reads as TGTGCCAGTAGTATGTCGCGACTAGCCCCCTACAATGAGCAGTTCTTC. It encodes CASSMSRLAPYNEQFF.

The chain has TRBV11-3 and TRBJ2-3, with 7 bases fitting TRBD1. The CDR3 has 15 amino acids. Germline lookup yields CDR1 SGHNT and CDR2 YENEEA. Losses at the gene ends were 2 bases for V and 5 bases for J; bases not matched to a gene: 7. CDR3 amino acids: CASSLSTGTRDTQYF. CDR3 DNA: TGTGCCAGCAGCTTATCGACAGGGACGAGAGATACGCAGTATTTT.

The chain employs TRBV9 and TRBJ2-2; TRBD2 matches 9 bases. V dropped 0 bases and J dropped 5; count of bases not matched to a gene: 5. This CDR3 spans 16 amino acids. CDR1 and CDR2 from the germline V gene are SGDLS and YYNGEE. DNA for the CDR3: TGTGCCAGCAGCGTAGGCCTAGCGGGGTGGACCGGGGAGCTGTTTTTT. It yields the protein CASSVGLAGWTGELFF.

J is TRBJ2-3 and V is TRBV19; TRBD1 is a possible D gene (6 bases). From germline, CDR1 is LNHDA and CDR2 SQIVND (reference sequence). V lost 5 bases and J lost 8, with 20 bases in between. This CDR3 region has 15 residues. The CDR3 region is CASSLSRGPQGTQYF. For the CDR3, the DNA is TGTGCCAGTAGTCTGTCGAGGGGCCCACAGGGTACGCAGTATTTT.

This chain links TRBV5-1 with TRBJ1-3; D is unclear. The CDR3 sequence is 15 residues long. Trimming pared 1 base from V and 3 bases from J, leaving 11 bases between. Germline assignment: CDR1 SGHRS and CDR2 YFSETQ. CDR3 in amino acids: CASSLNSLFGNTIYF. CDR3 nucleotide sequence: TGCGCCAGCAGCTTGAACAGTCTTTTTGGAAACACCATATATTTT.

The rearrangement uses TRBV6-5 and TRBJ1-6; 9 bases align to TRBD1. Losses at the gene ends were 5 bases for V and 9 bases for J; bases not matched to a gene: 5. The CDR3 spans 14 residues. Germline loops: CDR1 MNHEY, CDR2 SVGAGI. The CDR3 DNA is TGTGCCAGCAGTACCCGACAGGGGGGTTCACCCCTCCACTTT. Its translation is CASSTRQGGSPLHF.

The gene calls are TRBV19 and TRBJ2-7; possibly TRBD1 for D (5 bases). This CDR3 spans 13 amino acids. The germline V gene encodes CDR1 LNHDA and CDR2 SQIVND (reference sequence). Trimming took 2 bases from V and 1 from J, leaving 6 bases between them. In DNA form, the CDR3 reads TGTGCCAGTAGTATACGACAGTCCTACGAGCAGTACTTC. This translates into CASSIRQSYEQYF.

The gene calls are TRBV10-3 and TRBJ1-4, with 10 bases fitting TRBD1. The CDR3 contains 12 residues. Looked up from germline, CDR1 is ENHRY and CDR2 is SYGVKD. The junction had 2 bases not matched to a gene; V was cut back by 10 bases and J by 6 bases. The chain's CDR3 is CARTGGDEKLFF. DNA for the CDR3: TGTGCCAGGACAGGGGGGGATGAAAAACTGTTTTTT.

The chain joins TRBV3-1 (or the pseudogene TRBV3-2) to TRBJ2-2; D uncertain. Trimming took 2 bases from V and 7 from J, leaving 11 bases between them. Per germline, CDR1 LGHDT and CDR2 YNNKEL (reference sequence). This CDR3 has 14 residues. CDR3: CASSQKLSRGELFF. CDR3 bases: TGTGCCAGCAGCCAAAAACTGTCCCGCGGGGAGCTGTTTTTT.

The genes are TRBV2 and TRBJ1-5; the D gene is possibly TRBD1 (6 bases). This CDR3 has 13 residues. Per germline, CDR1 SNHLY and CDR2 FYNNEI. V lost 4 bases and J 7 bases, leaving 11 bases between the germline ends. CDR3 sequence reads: CASSVDRQQPQHF. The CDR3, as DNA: TGTGCCAGCAGTGTCGACAGGCAACAGCCCCAGCATTTT. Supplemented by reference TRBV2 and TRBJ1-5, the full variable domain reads EPEVTQTPSHQVTQMGQEVILRCVPISNHLYFYWYRQILGQKVEFLVSFYNNEISEKSEIFDDQFSVERPDGSNFTLKIRSTKLEDSAMYFCASSVDRQQPQHFGDGTRLSIL.

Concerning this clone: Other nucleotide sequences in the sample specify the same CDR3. CDR3 sequence (DNA): TGTGCCAGCTCCGGCGGCCTTAATGAAAAACTGTTTTTT. Encoded protein: CASSGGLNEKLFF. The rearrangement links TRBV18 to TRBJ1-4; no definite D call. V lost 6 bases and J lost 4, with 9 bases in between. This CDR3 comprises 13 residues. CDR1 and CDR2 from the germline V gene are KGHSH and LQKENI.

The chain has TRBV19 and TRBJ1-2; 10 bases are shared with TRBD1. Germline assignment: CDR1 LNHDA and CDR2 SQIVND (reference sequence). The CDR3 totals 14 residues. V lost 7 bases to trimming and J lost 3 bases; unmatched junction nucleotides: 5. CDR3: CASTPTGGDYGYTF. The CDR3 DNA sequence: TGTGCCAGTACTCCGACAGGGGGCGACTATGGCTACACCTTC.

The DNA of the CDR3 is TGTGCCACCAGCAGAGCGGGGGGTGCAACTAATGAAAAACTGTTTTTT. It specifies CATSRAGGATNEKLFF. V usage is TRBV15 and J usage is TRBJ1-4, with a possible D match to TRBD1 (5 bases). Trimming left V 1 base short and J 0 bases short, with 9 bases between. Per germline, CDR1 LNHNV and CDR2 YYDKDF (reference sequence). The CDR3 is 16 residues long.

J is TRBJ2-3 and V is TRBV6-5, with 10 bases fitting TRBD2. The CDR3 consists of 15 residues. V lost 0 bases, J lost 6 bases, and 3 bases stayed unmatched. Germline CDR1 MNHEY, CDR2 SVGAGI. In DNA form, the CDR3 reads TGTGCCAGCAGTTACTCTAGCGGGGGGATTGATACGCAGTATTTT. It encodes CASSYSSGGIDTQYF.

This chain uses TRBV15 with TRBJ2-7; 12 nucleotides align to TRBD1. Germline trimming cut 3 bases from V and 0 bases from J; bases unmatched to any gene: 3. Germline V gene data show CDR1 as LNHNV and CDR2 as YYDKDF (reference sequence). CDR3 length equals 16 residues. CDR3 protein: CATSRGTGGSSYEQYF. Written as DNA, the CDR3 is TGTGCCACCAGCAGGGGGACAGGGGGCTCCTCCTACGAGCAGTACTTC.

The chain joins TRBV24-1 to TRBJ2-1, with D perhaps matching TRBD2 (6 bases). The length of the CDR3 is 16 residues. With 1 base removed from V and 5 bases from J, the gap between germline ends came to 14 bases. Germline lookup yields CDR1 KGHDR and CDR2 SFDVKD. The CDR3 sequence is CATSDFGGTGDNEQFF. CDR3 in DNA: TGTGCCACCAGTGATTTTGGGGGGACCGGAGACAATGAGCAGTTCTTC.

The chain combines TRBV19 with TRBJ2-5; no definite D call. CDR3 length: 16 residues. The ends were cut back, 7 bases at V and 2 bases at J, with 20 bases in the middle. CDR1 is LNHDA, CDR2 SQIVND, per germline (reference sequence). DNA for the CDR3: TGTGCCAGTACCCCTAGGTGCGAGGTCGGGCAAGAGACCCAGTACTTC. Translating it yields CASTPRCEVGQETQYF.

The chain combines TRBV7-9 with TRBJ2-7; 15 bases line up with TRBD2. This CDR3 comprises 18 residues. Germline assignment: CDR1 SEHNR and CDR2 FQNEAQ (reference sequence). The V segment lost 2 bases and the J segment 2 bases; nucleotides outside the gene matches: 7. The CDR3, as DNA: TGTGCCAGCAGCTTATCAGGGACTAGCGGGGGGCCAGCCTACGAGCAGTACTTC. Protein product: CASSLSGTSGGPAYEQYF.

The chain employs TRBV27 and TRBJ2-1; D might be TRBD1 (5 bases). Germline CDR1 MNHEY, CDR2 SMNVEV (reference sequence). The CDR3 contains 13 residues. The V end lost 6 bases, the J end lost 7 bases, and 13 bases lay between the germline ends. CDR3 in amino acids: CASRGRAANEQFF. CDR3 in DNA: TGTGCCAGCAGGGGCAGGGCAGCGAATGAGCAGTTCTTC.